The 18 T cell receptor beta chains below all came from one sample that was sequenced in a study of blood T cell repertoires in COVID-19. Method: immunoSEQ multiplex PCR; TCRdb's copy keeps in-frame clones and lacks some. The top ten hold about 4.1% of the sample, which has some 330,000 clones, over 75% seen once. Sequencing was carried out using PBMCs or T cells enriched from blood (not recorded which). The receptors stem from a man aged 25-45 years who had recovered from COVID-19.

In DNA form, the CDR3 reads TGTGCCAGCAGCTTAGGACAACGCCCAGATACGCAGTATTTT. This translates into CASSLGQRPDTQYF. The chain joins TRBV7-2 to TRBJ2-3; no reliable D call. Germline V gene sequence: CDR1 SGHTA, CDR2 FQGNSA. The germline V and J ends were trimmed by 1 base and 4 bases, with 9 bases remaining between them. This CDR3 has 14 residues.

The chain combines TRBV11-2 with TRBJ2-5, with D uncertain. The germline CDR1 and CDR2 sequences are SGHAT and FQNNGV. The CDR3 runs to 13 residues. V was shortened by 5 bases and J by 5 bases, with 12 bases between the two germline ends. As DNA, the CDR3 is TGTGCCAGCAGCCCCCCACTCGCGGAGACCCAGTACTTC. Protein sequence: CASSPPLAETQYF.

The chain carries TRBV5-6 and TRBJ2-7; 11 bases fit TRBD2. Per germline, CDR1 SGHDT and CDR2 YYEEEE. This CDR3 has 17 residues. After removal of 1 base from V and 7 bases from J, the junction contained 13 bases not matched to a gene. CDR3 sequence (DNA): TGTGCCAGCAGCTTGCGACTAGCGGGAACGAACCCGGGGGAGCAGTACTTC. It encodes CASSLRLAGTNPGEQYF.

The CDR3 region is CASSLASEYEQYF. CDR3 in DNA: TGTGCCAGCAGCTTAGCCAGCGAGTACGAGCAGTACTTC. This rearrangement joins TRBV11-2 to TRBJ2-7; no reliable D call. The ends were cut back, 1 base at V and 4 bases at J, with 8 bases in the middle. The CDR3 totals 13 residues. The V gene's germline CDR1 is SGHAT and CDR2 FQNNGV.

This chain joins TRBV7-9 and TRBJ2-7, with a possible D match to TRBD2 (5 bases). Germline lookup yields CDR1 SEHNR and CDR2 FQNEAQ (reference sequence). This CDR3 has 14 residues. V gave up 1 base and J gave up 2 bases, with 9 bases separating them. Written as DNA, the CDR3 is TGTGCCAGCAGCTTAGGGACTCTACCCTACGAGCAGTACTTC. It specifies CASSLGTLPYEQYF.

The V call is TRBV9, the J call TRBJ1-5, with 9 bases matching TRBD1. The germline gives CDR1 SGDLS, CDR2 YYNGEE. The CDR3 extends over 17 amino acids. The junction had 12 bases not matched to a gene; V was cut back by 4 bases and J by 4 bases. CDR3 protein: CASSTGTGNQLNQPQHF. CDR3 nucleotides: TGTGCCAGCAGCACAGGGACAGGGAATCAGCTGAATCAGCCCCAGCATTTT.

The rearrangement joins TRBV30 to TRBJ1-3; D gene unclear. This CDR3 has 13 residues. V was pared by 5 bases and J by 0 bases, with 8 bases between. Per germline, CDR1 GTSNPN and CDR2 SVGIG (reference sequence). Here the CDR3 reads CAWGLNSGNTIYF. In DNA, the CDR3 is TGTGCCTGGGGACTGAACTCTGGAAACACCATATATTTT.

This chain connects TRBV7-2 to TRBJ2-4; D may be TRBD2 (6 bases). Trimming took off 1 base at V and 1 base at J, with 14 bases between the two ends. There are 17 residues in the CDR3. Germline loops: CDR1 SGHTA, CDR2 FQGNSA. This CDR3 is CASSLVRVEGAKNIQYF. CDR3 coding DNA: TGTGCCAGCAGCTTAGTTCGGGTGGAGGGGGCCAAAAACATTCAGTACTTC.

CDR3 residues: CASSLGVAGQVISGANVLTF. The CDR3, as DNA: TGTGCCAGCAGCTTGGGGGTCGCGGGACAGGTTATCTCTGGGGCCAACGTCCTGACTTTC. V is TRBV5-5 and J is TRBJ2-6, with 8 bases lining up with TRBD1. Germline V gene lookup returns CDR1 SGHKS and CDR2 YYEKEE (reference sequence). V shed 0 bases and J 0 bases; nucleotides not matched to a gene: 11. The CDR3 contains 20 residues.

This chain connects TRBV28 to TRBJ2-7; TRBD1 aligns across 9 bases. V lost 7 bases and J lost 5; bases outside the gene matches: 12. In germline, CDR1 is MDHEN, CDR2 SYDVKM. The length of the CDR3 is 15 residues. The CDR3 nucleotides are TGTGCCAGCATCACCCCCGGGACAGGGCACCACGAGCAGTACTTC. Its translation: CASITPGTGHHEQYF.

The J gene is TRBJ1-1, the V gene TRBV6-5; 7 nucleotides agree with TRBD1. The CDR3 loop spans 15 amino acids. V was pared by 4 bases and J by 5 bases, with 10 bases of the junction left unmatched. The germline CDR1 and CDR2 sequences are MNHEY and SVGAGI. The CDR3 DNA reads as TGTGCCAGCAGTTCCCCGGGACAGAGACCAACTGAAGCTTTCTTT. Its translation is CASSSPGQRPTEAFF.

This chain uses TRBV7-9 with TRBJ1-2; TRBD1 matches 11 bases. CDR1 and CDR2 from the germline V gene are SEHNR and FQNEAQ (reference sequence). The CDR3 is made up of 16 amino acids. Trimming removed 5 bases from V and 8 bases from J; junction bases left unmatched: 13. The CDR3 nucleotides read TGTGCCAGCAGCCCCCCCATCGGACAGGGGGCCTGGGGCTACACCTTC. Translating gives CASSPPIGQGAWGYTF. Together with reference TRBV7-9 and TRBJ1-2, the CDR3 gives the full variable domain: DTGVSQNPRHKITKRGQNVTFRCDPISEHNRLYWYRQTLGQGPEFLTYFQNEAQLEKSRLLSDRFSAERPKGSFSTLEIQRTEQGDSAMYLCASSPPIGQGAWGYTFGSGTRLTVV.

V usage is TRBV28 and J usage is TRBJ1-2; D is perhaps TRBD1 (6 bases). CDR3 size: 15 residues. Per germline, CDR1 MDHEN and CDR2 SYDVKM. V lost 8 bases and J lost 4, with 20 bases in between. The CDR3 loop is CASEVGDTGFYGYTF. Here the CDR3 DNA reads TGTGCCAGCGAAGTAGGGGACACGGGCTTCTATGGCTACACCTTC.

This clone came up a few times. The V call is TRBV7-8, the J call TRBJ2-7; D is perhaps TRBD2 (6 bases). The germline V and J ends were trimmed by 5 bases and 2 bases, with 10 bases remaining between them. This CDR3 comprises 13 residues. The germline V gene encodes CDR1 SGHVS and CDR2 FQNEAQ. CDR3 in amino acids: CASSLTRPYEQYF. The CDR3 DNA follows: TGTGCCAGCAGCCTGACTAGACCCTACGAGCAGTACTTC.

The chain carries TRBV7-6 and TRBJ2-5; D perhaps matches TRBD2 (6 bases). Germline V gives CDR1 SGHVS, CDR2 FNYEAQ. Trimming cost V 5 bases and J 8 bases, with 9 bases left between them. The CDR3 spans 11 residues. The CDR3 sequence is CASSPGVTQYF. The CDR3 DNA reads TGTGCCAGCAGCCCGGGGGTAACCCAGTACTTC.

This chain connects TRBV7-9 to TRBJ2-1, with TRBD2 matching 11 bases. Germline V lookup: CDR1 SEHNR, CDR2 FQNEAQ (reference sequence). CDR3 length: 18 amino acids. The trim removed 1 base at V and 4 bases at J, leaving 9 bases unmatched. CDR3: CASSLEVSTSGKYNEQFF. CDR3 nucleotide sequence: TGTGCCAGCAGCTTAGAAGTATCGACTAGCGGGAAATACAATGAGCAGTTCTTC.

This clone was picked up a small number of times. The CDR3 DNA reads as TGTGCCAGCAGTGGGGGACAGGGAGCGTGGAGCAATCAGCCCCAGCATTTT. Protein sequence: CASSGGQGAWSNQPQHF. The chain has TRBV6-1 and TRBJ1-5, with 9 bases matching TRBD1. The junction had 8 bases not matched to a gene; V was cut back by 4 bases and J by 1 base. Germline assignment: CDR1 MNHNS and CDR2 SASEGT. The CDR3 totals 17 residues.

J is TRBJ2-7 and V is TRBV27; 7 positions match TRBD2. V trimming: 5 bases; J trimming: 5 bases; junction bases outside the gene matches: 9. This CDR3 comprises 14 residues. The germline V gene encodes CDR1 MNHEY and CDR2 SMNVEV (reference sequence). Here the CDR3 DNA reads TGTGCCAGCAGTCGCGGGAGCACGGCCCACGAGCAGTACTTC. It specifies CASSRGSTAHEQYF.